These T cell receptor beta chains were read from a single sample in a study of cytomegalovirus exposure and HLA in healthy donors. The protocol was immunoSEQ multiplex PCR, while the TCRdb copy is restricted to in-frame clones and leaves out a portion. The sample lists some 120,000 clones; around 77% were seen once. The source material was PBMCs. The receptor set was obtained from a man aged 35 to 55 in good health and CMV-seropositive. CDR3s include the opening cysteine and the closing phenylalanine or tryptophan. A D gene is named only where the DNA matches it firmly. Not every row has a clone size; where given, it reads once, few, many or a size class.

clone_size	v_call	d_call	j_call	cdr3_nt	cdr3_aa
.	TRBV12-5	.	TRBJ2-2	TGTGCTAGTGGTTTGGTAGCGGGCCTAGCCACCGGGGAGCTGTTTTTT	CASGLVAGLATGELFF
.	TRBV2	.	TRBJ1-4	TGTGCCAGCAAGGAGACAGCTAATGAAAAACTGTTTTTT	CASKETANEKLFF
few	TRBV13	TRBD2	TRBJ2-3	TGTGCCAGCAGCTTAGGCGGGGGGAGCACAGATACGCAGTATTTT	CASSLGGGSTDTQYF
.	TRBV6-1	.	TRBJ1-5	TGTGCCAGCAGACGACTGAGCAATCAGCCCCAGCATTTT	CASRRLSNQPQHF
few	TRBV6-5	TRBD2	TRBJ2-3	TGTGCCAGCAGGGAAGCGGGGACAGATACGCAGTATTTT	CASREAGTDTQYF
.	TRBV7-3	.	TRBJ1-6	TGTGCCAGCAGCTTAAAGGGCGCAGGGCCAAATTCACCCCTCCACTTT	CASSLKGAGPNSPLHF
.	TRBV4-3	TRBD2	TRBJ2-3	TGCGCCAGCAGCCAAGGGACTAGCGGGGGCCTCAGGGATACGCAGTATTTT	CASSQGTSGGLRDTQYF
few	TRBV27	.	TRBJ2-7	TGTGCCAGCAGTTTACAGGGTACTTACGAGCAGTACTTC	CASSLQGTYEQYF
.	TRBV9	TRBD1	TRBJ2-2	TGTGCCAGCAGCGCCCCTCCGGGACAGGTTAACACCGGGGAGCTGTTTTTT	CASSAPPGQVNTGELFF
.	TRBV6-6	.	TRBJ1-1	TGTGCCACCCAAGGCAGGGGGAACACTGAAGCTTTCTTT	CATQGRGNTEAFF
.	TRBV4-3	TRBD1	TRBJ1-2	TGCGCCAGCAGCAGCCGGACAGGGGGAAACTATGGCTACACCTTC	CASSSRTGGNYGYTF
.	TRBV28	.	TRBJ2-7	TGTGCCAGCAGCCCGCCCACAGGCGAGCAGTACTTC	CASSPPTGEQYF
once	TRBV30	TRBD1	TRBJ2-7	TGTGCCTGGAGTCGGACAGGGCCCGAGCAGTACTTC	CAWSRTGPEQYF
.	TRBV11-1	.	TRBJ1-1	TGTGCCAGCAGCTTGGAGGCCGGAAGGGCTTTCTTT	CASSLEAGRAFF
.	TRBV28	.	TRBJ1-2	TGTGCCAGCAGTTCCAGGGGTTTGAGCTATGGCTACACCTTC	CASSSRGLSYGYTF
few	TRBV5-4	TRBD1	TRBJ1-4	TGTGCCAGCAGCCAGACCGACAGGGACGGGGGAAAACTGTTTTTT	CASSQTDRDGGKLFF
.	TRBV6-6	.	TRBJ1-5	TGTGCCAGCACCCAGCGGATCAATCAGCCCCAGCATTTT	CASTQRINQPQHF
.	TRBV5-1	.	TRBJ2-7	TGCGCCAGCAGAGAGTCAGGGGAGGGGCAGTACTTC	CASRESGEGQYF
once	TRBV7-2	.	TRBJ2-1	TGTGCCAGCAGCTTAGAGCCCTACAATGAGCAGTTCTTC	CASSLEPYNEQFF
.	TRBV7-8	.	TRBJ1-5	TGTGCCAGCAGCTTATTCAGGGTAGGCAATCAGCCCCAGCATTTT	CASSLFRVGNQPQHF
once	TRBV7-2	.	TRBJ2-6	TGTGCCAGCAGCTTAGGAGTCGGCTCTGGGGCCAACGTCCTGACTTTC	CASSLGVGSGANVLTF
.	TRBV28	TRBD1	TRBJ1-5	TGTGCCAGCAGTCATCGACAGGGGGGCAATCAGCCCCAGCATTTT	CASSHRQGGNQPQHF